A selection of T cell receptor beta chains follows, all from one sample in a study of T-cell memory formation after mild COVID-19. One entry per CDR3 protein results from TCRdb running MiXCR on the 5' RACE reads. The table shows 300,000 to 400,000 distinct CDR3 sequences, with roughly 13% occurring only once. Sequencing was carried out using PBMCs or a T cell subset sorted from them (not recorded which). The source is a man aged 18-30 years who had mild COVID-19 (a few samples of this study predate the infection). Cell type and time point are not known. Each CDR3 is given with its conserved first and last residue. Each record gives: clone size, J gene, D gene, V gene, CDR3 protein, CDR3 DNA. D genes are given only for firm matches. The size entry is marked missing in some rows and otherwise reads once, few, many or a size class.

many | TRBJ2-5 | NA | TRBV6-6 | CASSSDSVSMETQYF | TGTGCCAGCAGTTCCGACAGTGTCAGCATGGAGACCCAGTACTTC
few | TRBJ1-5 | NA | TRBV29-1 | CSVARGNGQPQHF | TGCAGCGTTGCCAGGGGTAACGGTCAGCCCCAGCATTTT
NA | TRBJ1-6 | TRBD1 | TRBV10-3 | CATNIHDRDSPLHF | TGTGCCACAAACATACACGACAGGGATTCACCCCTCCACTTT
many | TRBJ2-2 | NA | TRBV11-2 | CASSSTGTNTGELFF | TGTGCCAGCAGCTCGACAGGAACGAACACCGGGGAGCTGTTTTTT
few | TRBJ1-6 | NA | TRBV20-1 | CSAREGDSPLHF | TGCAGTGCTAGGGAGGGGGATTCACCCCTCCACTTT
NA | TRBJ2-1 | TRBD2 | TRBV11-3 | CASSLSLGGGDNEQFF | TGTGCCAGCAGCTTATCGCTGGGCGGGGGTGACAATGAGCAGTTCTTC
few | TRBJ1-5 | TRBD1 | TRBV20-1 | CSATQGAGDQPQHF | TGCAGTGCTACACAGGGGGCAGGGGATCAGCCCCAGCATTTT
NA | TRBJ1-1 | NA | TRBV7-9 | CASSLVRPGAIGNTEAFF | TGTGCCAGCAGCTTAGTACGCCCAGGGGCTATCGGGAACACTGAAGCTTTCTTT
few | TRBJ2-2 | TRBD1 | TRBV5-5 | CASSLRQGAITGELFF | TGTGCCAGCAGCTTGCGGCAGGGGGCCATCACCGGGGAGCTGTTTTTT
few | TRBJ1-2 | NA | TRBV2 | CASSVGPSGHGYTF | TGTGCCAGCAGTGTTGGTCCTTCAGGCCATGGCTACACCTTC
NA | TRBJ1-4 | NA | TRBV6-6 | CASKYVMDSREKLFF | TGTGCCAGCAAGTACGTTATGGACAGCCGGGAAAAACTGTTTTTT
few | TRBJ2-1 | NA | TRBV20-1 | CSARRGAGTYNEQFF | TGCAGTGCTAGACGCGGGGCAGGGACCTACAATGAGCAGTTCTTC
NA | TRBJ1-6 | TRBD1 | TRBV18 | CASSRDRVNELLHF | TGTGCCAGCTCACGAGACAGGGTAAACGAGCTCCTCCACTTT
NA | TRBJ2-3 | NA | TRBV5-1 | CASSPRSGDTQYF | TGCGCCAGCAGCCCCCGGAGCGGGGATACGCAGTATTTT
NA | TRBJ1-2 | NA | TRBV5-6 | CASSHSLGINYGYTF | TGTGCCAGCAGCCATAGCCTAGGGATCAACTATGGCTACACCTTC
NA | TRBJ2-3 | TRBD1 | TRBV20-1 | CSARRQGDTDTQYF | TGCAGTGCTAGAAGACAGGGGGACACAGATACGCAGTATTTT
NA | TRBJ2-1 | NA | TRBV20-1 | CSARVPGVRNEQFF | TGCAGTGCTAGAGTTCCAGGAGTCAGGAATGAGCAGTTCTTC
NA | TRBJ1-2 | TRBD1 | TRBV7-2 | CASSEGGTGANYGYTF | TGTGCCAGCAGCGAAGGGGGGACAGGGGCGAACTATGGCTACACCTTC
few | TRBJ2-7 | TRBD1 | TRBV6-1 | CASSAGRGPYEQYF | TGTGCCAGCAGTGCAGGCAGGGGGCCTTACGAGCAGTACTTC
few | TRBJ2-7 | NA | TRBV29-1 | CSVEGGDLSYEQYF | TGCAGCGTTGAAGGGGGGGATTTATCCTACGAGCAGTACTTC
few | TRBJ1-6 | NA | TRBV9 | CASSAGLPTNSPLHF | TGTGCCAGCAGCGCGGGACTCCCGACCAATTCACCCCTCCACTTT
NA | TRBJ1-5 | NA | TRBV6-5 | CASSQDQAADSNQPQHF | TGTGCCAGCAGTCAGGACCAAGCTGCTGATAGCAATCAGCCCCAGCATTTT
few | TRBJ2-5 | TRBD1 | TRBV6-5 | CASSYSWTGAETQYF | TGTGCCAGCAGTTACTCATGGACAGGGGCAGAGACCCAGTACTTC
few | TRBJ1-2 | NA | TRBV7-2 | CASSPSGQGRGYTF | TGTGCCAGCAGCCCCTCGGGCCAGGGAAGAGGCTACACCTTC
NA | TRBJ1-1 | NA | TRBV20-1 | CSARVGWGDTEAFF | TGCAGTGCTAGAGTAGGTTGGGGGGACACTGAAGCTTTCTTT
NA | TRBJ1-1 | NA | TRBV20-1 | CSAGGGARGRITEAFF | TGCAGTGCTGGCGGGGGGGCCCGGGGGCGGATCACTGAAGCTTTCTTT
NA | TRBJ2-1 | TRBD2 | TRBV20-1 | CSATGGANEQFF | TGCAGTGCCACCGGGGGGGCCAATGAGCAGTTCTTC
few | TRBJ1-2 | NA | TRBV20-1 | CSARDRLMNGYTF | TGCAGTGCTAGAGATCGTCTGATGAATGGCTACACCTTC
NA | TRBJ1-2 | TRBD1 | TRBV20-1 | CSAPDRDLGYTF | TGCAGTGCTCCAGACAGGGATCTTGGCTACACCTTC
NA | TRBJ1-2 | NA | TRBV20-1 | CRSMGPNYGYTF | TGCAGGTCAATGGGGCCAAACTATGGCTACACCTTC
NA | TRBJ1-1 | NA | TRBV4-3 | CASSQDSWGAEAFF | TGCGCCAGCAGCCAAGATTCCTGGGGGGCCGAAGCTTTCTTT